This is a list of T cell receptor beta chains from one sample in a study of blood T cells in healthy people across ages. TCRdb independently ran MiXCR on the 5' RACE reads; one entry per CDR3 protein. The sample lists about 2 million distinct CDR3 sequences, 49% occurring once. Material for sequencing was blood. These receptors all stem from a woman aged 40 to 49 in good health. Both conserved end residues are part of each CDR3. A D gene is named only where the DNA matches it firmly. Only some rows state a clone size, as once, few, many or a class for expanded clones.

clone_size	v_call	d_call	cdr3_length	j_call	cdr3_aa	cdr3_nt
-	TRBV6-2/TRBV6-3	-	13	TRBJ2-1	CASSFPPPNEQFF	TGTGCCAGCAGTTTCCCCCCCCCCAATGAGCAGTTCTTC
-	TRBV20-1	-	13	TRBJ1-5	CSASRGADQPQHF	TGCAGTGCTAGCCGGGGGGCAGATCAGCCCCAGCATTTT
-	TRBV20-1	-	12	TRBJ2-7	CSALLGDVEQYF	TGCAGTGCTCTGTTAGGAGACGTCGAGCAGTACTTC
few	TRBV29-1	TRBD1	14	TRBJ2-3	CSALDRGGADTQYF	TGCAGCGCTTTGGACAGGGGAGGGGCAGATACGCAGTATTTT
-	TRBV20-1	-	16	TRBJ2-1	CSARDRYGGGYNEQFF	TGCAGTGCTAGAGATCGGTACGGGGGTGGGTACAATGAGCAGTTCTTC
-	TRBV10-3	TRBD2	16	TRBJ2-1	CAISSIAGASCNEQFF	TGTGCCATCAGTTCCATAGCGGGGGCATCCTGCAATGAGCAGTTCTTC
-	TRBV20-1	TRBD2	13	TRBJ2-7	CSTPGGSYNEQYF	TGCAGTACCCCGGGGGGGAGCTACAATGAGCAGTACTTC
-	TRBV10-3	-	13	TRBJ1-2	CAIRPTENYGYTF	TGTGCCATCAGGCCAACAGAAAACTATGGCTACACCTTC
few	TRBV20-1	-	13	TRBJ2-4	CSGGGETKNIQYF	TGCAGTGGGGGGGGCGAGACCAAAAACATTCAGTACTTC
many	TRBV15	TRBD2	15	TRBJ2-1	CATSKPGTRSNEQFF	TGTGCCACCAGCAAGCCCGGGACTAGAAGCAATGAGCAGTTCTTC
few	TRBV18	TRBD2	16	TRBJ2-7	CASSSTTSGFSYEQYF	TGTGCCAGCTCATCTACGACTAGCGGTTTCTCCTACGAGCAGTACTTC
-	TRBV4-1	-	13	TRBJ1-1	CASSPDVRPEAFF	TGCGCCAGCAGCCCAGACGTGAGACCAGAAGCTTTCTTT
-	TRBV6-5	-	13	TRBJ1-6	CASSLTSQQPLHF	TGTGCCAGCAGTTTGACGAGTCAGCAGCCCCTCCACTTT
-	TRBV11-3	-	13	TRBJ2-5	CASSPYYQETQYF	TGTGCCAGCAGCCCCTACTACCAAGAGACCCAGTACTTC
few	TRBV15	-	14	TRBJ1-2	CATSRGWQPYGYTF	TGTGCCACCAGCAGAGGTTGGCAGCCTTATGGCTACACCTTC
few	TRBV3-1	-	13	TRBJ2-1	CASSQGSVNEQFF	TGTGCCAGCAGCCAAGGTTCAGTCAATGAGCAGTTCTTC
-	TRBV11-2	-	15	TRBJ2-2	CASSLPGRITGELFF	TGTGCCAGCAGCCTCCCGGGGAGGATCACCGGGGAGCTGTTTTTT
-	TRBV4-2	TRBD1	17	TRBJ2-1	CASSHTSQGIGSNEQFF	TGTGCCAGCAGCCACACGTCACAGGGGATTGGCAGCAATGAGCAGTTCTTC
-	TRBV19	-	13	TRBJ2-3	CATQTRGADTQYF	TGTGCCACCCAAACCAGGGGAGCAGATACGCAGTATTTT
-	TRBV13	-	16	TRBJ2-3	CASSPPGVRGTDTQYF	TGTGCCAGCAGCCCCCCCGGAGTCAGGGGCACAGATACGCAGTATTTT
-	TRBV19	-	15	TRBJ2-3	CASRLTSTPTDTQYF	TGTGCCAGTAGACTGACTAGTACTCCCACAGATACGCAGTATTTT
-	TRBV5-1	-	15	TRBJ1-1	CASSWISPKTTEAFF	TGCGCCAGCAGCTGGATCTCCCCGAAAACGACTGAAGCTTTCTTT
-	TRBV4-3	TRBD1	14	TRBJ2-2	CASSRTGITGELFF	TGCGCCAGCAGCCGGACAGGAATCACCGGGGAGCTGTTTTTT
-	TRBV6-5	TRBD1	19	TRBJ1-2	CASSYSDRDRGPSRYGYTF	TGTGCCAGCAGTTACTCCGACCGGGATAGGGGGCCCTCCCGCTATGGCTACACCTTC
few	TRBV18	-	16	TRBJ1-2	CASSPLQDAVNYGYTF	TGTGCCAGCTCACCTCTCCAGGATGCCGTGAACTATGGCTACACCTTC
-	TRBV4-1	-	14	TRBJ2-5	CASSQEVDPETQYF	TGCGCCAGCAGCCAAGAGGTCGATCCGGAGACCCAGTACTTC
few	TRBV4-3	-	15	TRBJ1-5	CASSQQTGTNQPQHF	TGCGCCAGCAGCCAGCAGACGGGCACCAATCAGCCCCAGCATTTT
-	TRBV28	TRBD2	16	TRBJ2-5	CASRGGGLGGQETQYF	TGTGCCAGCAGGGGAGGGGGACTAGGGGGCCAAGAGACCCAGTACTTC
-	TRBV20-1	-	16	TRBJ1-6	CSARPRSSSYNSPLHF	TGCAGTGCTAGGCCCAGATCGAGCTCCTATAATTCACCCCTCCACTTT
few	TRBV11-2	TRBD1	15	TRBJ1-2	CASSFPDRGNYGYTF	TGTGCCAGCAGCTTCCCGGACAGGGGCAACTATGGCTACACCTTC
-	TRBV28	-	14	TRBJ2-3	CASSLVALLDTQYF	TGTGCCAGCAGTTTAGTGGCGTTGTTAGATACGCAGTATTTT
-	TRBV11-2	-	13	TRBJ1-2	CASSPRQDTGYTF	TGTGCCAGCAGCCCCCGACAGGACACTGGCTACACCTTC
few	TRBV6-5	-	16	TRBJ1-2	CASSYLYLDVNYGYTF	TGTGCCAGCAGTTACCTTTACCTAGATGTGAACTATGGCTACACCTTC
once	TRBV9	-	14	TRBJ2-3	CASSGPAGTDTQYF	TGTGCCAGCAGCGGGCCGGCGGGTACAGATACGCAGTATTTT
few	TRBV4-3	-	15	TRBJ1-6	CASSQEEGWNSPLHF	TGCGCCAGCAGCCAAGAAGAGGGTTGGAATTCACCCCTCCACTTT
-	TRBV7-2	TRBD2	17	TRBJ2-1	CASSLVPSGISYNEQFF	TGTGCCAGCAGCTTAGTCCCTAGCGGGATCTCCTACAATGAGCAGTTCTTC
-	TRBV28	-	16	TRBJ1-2	CASSLTLGGQYYGYTF	TGTGCCAGCAGTCTCACCTTAGGGGGGCAATACTATGGCTACACCTTC
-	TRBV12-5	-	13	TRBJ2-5	CASARASGETQYF	TGTGCTAGTGCCCGAGCCAGCGGAGAGACCCAGTACTTC
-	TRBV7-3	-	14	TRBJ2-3	CASSSTSPTDTRYF	TGTGCCAGCAGCTCCACATCCCCCACAGATACGCGGTATTTT
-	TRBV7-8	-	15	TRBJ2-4	CASSLGGLAYLEQYF	TGTGCCAGCAGCTTAGGGGGGCTCGCCTACTTGGAGCAGTACTTC
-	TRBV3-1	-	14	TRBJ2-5	CASSTRRGSETQYF	TGTGCCAGCAGCACCCGGAGGGGATCCGAGACCCAGTACTTC
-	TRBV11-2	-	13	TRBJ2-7	CASSALTDVEQYF	TGTGCCAGCAGCGCCCTGACTGATGTCGAGCAGTACTTC
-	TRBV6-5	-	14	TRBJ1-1	CASSYSSTNTEAFF	TGTGCCAGCAGTTACTCCAGCACGAACACTGAAGCTTTCTTT